One sample yielded the 17 T cell receptor beta chains listed below, sequenced in a study of cytomegalovirus exposure and HLA in healthy donors. The PCR contained 60 Vbeta and 13 Jbeta primers. Here immunoSEQ multiplex PCR was the method, and the copy in TCRdb shows in-frame clones only, minus some. This table has some 100,000 clones, more than 75% appearing once. Input material: PBMCs. The source is a woman aged 45-65 years in good health and CMV-seropositive.

The table lists this clone with a count of one. This rearrangement joins TRBV12-5 to TRBJ1-4, with no clear D. The germline V gene has CDR1 LGHNT and CDR2 FRNRAP. Trimming removed 1 base from V and 8 bases from J, with 8 bases in between. The CDR3 length is 13 residues. The CDR3 bases are TGTGCTAGTGGTTTGGGCACATGGGAAAAACTGTTTTTT. Translation: CASGLGTWEKLFF.

The chain carries TRBV15 and TRBJ2-2; D is unresolved. The V end was cut by 8 bases, the J end by 6 bases, with 7 bases between. Germline CDR1 is LNHNV and CDR2 is YYDKDF (reference sequence). CDR3 length: 11 residues. This chain's CDR3 is CATPPAGELFF. The CDR3 DNA reads as TGTGCCACCCCCCCCGCCGGGGAGCTGTTTTTT.

This clone came up once. The chain couples TRBV30 to TRBJ1-1; 7 bases are a match to TRBD1. The germline V gene encodes CDR1 GTSNPN and CDR2 SVGIG (reference sequence). The CDR3 length is 10 residues. CDR3: CAFRDREAFF. The CDR3 DNA follows: TGTGCTTTCCGGGACAGAGAAGCTTTCTTT.

The chain carries TRBV2 and TRBJ2-1; 8 bases are a match to TRBD2. The CDR3 spans 14 residues. V was clipped by 7 bases and J by 7 bases; unmatched bases: 9. CDR1 and CDR2 from the germline V gene are SNHLY and FYNNEI. This chain's CDR3 is CASKQRESGNEQFF. The CDR3 nucleotides read TGTGCCAGCAAGCAGCGGGAGTCAGGGAATGAGCAGTTCTTC.

The chain carries TRBV5-1 and TRBJ1-1, with 7 bases aligning to TRBD1. The CDR3 has 15 amino acids. V dropped 4 bases and J dropped 0; count of bases not matched to a gene: 6. Germline loops: CDR1 SGHRS, CDR2 YFSETQ. CDR3 nucleotide sequence: TGCGCCAGCAGCCCGGACAGGCTAATGAACACTGAAGCTTTCTTT. Residues: CASSPDRLMNTEAFF. Full variable domain (missing parts from reference TRBV5-1 and TRBJ1-1): KAGVTQTPRYLIKTRGQQVTLSCSPISGHRSVSWYQQTPGQGLQFLFEYFSETQRNKGNFPGRFSGRQFSNSRSEMNVSTLELGDSALYLCASSPDRLMNTEAFFGQGTRLTVV.

The chain employs TRBV7-9 and TRBJ1-2; possibly TRBD1 for D (5 bases). Per germline, CDR1 SEHNR and CDR2 FQNEAQ (reference sequence). The CDR3 is made up of 16 amino acids. V dropped 3 bases and J dropped 5 bases, with 19 bases sitting between them. The CDR3 loop is CASSLARRGRRYGYTF. CDR3 DNA sequence: TGTGCCAGCAGCTTGGCTAGGAGGGGCAGGCGATATGGCTACACCTTC.

The rearrangement links TRBV5-5 to TRBJ2-7; 9 bases match TRBD2. The CDR3 is 15 residues long. Germline V gives CDR1 SGHKS, CDR2 YYEKEE (reference sequence). The V and J ends lost 2 bases and 4 bases, in that order; junction bases with no gene match: 7. In nucleotides, the CDR3 is TGTGCCAGCAGCTTATTAGCGGGAGTCGGTTACGAGCAGTACTTC. This translates into CASSLLAGVGYEQYF.

The chain uses TRBV6-5 and TRBJ2-7, with D unclear. The CDR3 consists of 13 residues. The germline V and J ends were trimmed by 4 bases and 2 bases, with 9 bases remaining between them. Germline values: CDR1 MNHEY, CDR2 SVGAGI. This CDR3 is CASSSGFTYEQYF. The CDR3 region has the DNA TGTGCCAGCAGTTCAGGATTCACCTACGAGCAGTACTTC.

The CDR3 bases are TGCAGCGTTGGGGGACTAGCGGGAGACGAGCAGTACTTC. It specifies CSVGGLAGDEQYF. The chain combines TRBV29-1 with TRBJ2-7; 14 bases agree with TRBD2. Trimming cost V 4 bases and J 5 bases; bases outside gene matches: 1. This CDR3 spans 13 amino acids. CDR1 is SQVTM, CDR2 ANQGSEA, per germline.

The chain uses TRBV18 and TRBJ1-2; TRBD1 matches 8 bases. The CDR3 has 14 amino acids. Germline trimming cut 3 bases from V and 6 bases from J; bases unmatched to any gene: 6. CDR1 and CDR2 from the germline V gene are KGHSH and LQKENI. In DNA form, the CDR3 reads TGTGCCAGCTCACCCGGAGTGACAGGGGATGGCTACACCTTC. Its protein product is CASSPGVTGDGYTF. Drawing the rest from reference TRBV18 and TRBJ1-2, the complete variable domain is NAGVMQNPRHLVRRRGQEARLRCSPMKGHSHVYWYRQLPEEGLKFMVYLQKENIIDESGMPKERFSAEFPKEGPSILRIQQVVRGDSAAYFCASSPGVTGDGYTFGSGTRLTVV.

The chain carries TRBV6-6 and TRBJ1-5; D unresolved. The CDR3 consists of 11 residues. Germline assignment: CDR1 MNHNY and CDR2 SVGAGI (reference sequence). Trimming cost V 8 bases and J 4 bases, with 6 bases left between them. The CDR3 here is CASGSNQPQHF. The DNA for the CDR3 is TGTGCCAGCGGCTCTAATCAGCCCCAGCATTTT.

The rearrangement links TRBV4-1 to TRBJ1-1; no clear D. V shed 4 bases and J shed 5 bases, with 17 bases lying between them. Germline CDR1 is MGHRA and CDR2 is YSYEKL. The CDR3 extends over 15 amino acids. DNA of the CDR3: TGCGCCAGCAGCCCCCTGGCCTTGGGCGAAACTGAAGCTTTCTTT. Its translation is CASSPLALGETEAFF.

V is TRBV27 and J is TRBJ2-1; 9 positions match TRBD2. This CDR3 is built from 16 residues. The V gene's germline CDR1 is MNHEY and CDR2 SMNVEV (reference sequence). Germline trimming cut 2 bases from V and 9 bases from J; bases unmatched to any gene: 11. The CDR3 spells CASSLPSLAGAVEQFF. DNA for the CDR3: TGTGCCAGCAGTTTACCGTCATTAGCGGGAGCCGTTGAGCAGTTCTTC.

V gene TRBV4-1 combines with J gene TRBJ2-4, with 7 bases lining up with TRBD1. The CDR3 consists of 14 residues. From germline, CDR1 is MGHRA and CDR2 YSYEKL. With 5 bases clipped from V and 3 bases from J, the junction kept 4 bases outside the gene matches. CDR3 amino acids: CASSGGQYKNIQYF. DNA for the CDR3: TGCGCCAGCAGCGGGGGACAGTACAAAAACATTCAGTACTTC.

V usage is TRBV11-2 and J usage is TRBJ1-1; no definite D call. Germline V gene sequence: CDR1 SGHAT, CDR2 FQNNGV. This CDR3 is built from 14 residues. Trimming pared 7 bases from V and 1 base from J, leaving 13 bases between. This CDR3 is CASTGLRRNTEAFF. CDR3 DNA: TGTGCCAGCACCGGACTGCGACGGAACACTGAAGCTTTCTTT.

About this clone itself: A read error may produce the germline difference seen at one junction end. The V and J genes are TRBV9 and TRBJ2-7, with TRBD2 as a possible D gene (5 bases). The CDR3 contains 12 residues. Germline V gives CDR1 SGDLS, CDR2 YYNGEE. The CDR3 reads CASSVPRAGLNF. The CDR3 DNA reads TGTGCCAGCAGCGTACCGAGGGCTGGATTGAACTTC.

The rearrangement links TRBV27 to TRBJ2-7; no clear D. This CDR3 contains 15 residues. CDR1 is MNHEY and CDR2 is SMNVEV in the germline V gene (reference sequence). Trimming cost V 3 bases and J 1 base, with 13 bases left between them. This CDR3 is CASSFGGSSSYEQYF. CDR3 coding DNA: TGTGCCAGCAGTTTCGGCGGAAGTTCTTCCTACGAGCAGTACTTC.